This TCR beta chain was captured in a study of T cell changes during pregnancy in multiple sclerosis (dated by TCRdb to the late 2010s). Turning to the overall study: In women with multiple sclerosis, the researchers looked at how the T cell repertoire shifted as pregnancy progressed.

Libraries were made using the immunoSEQ multiplex PCR assay. In its TCRdb copy, this immuneACCESS table keeps in-frame sequences only and misses some clones. Where compared with another copy, unresolved V genes explain less than half of these, and the others have no known cause. This sample comprises about 44,000 clones, 95% to 96% of them detected only once. The ten largest make up 0.85% to 1% of the sample. As encoded in the germline V gene, CDR1 is SGHNT while CDR2 is YENEEA. Trimming removed 4 bases from V and 4 bases from J, leaving 15 bases between the germline ends. From cysteine to phenylalanine, the CDR3 is 15 amino acids long. Just CDR3 DNA is preserved here, 45 bases in frame from base 1. In regard to this clone: Its antigen remains unidentified. Within one base of it there is no much larger clone, and no base qualities were kept.

Specimen: peripheral blood, collected in the second trimester of pregnancy. The receptor's source is a female donor with multiple sclerosis, enrolled in a pregnancy study. The chain uses TRBV11-3 and TRBJ2-3; a weak D assignment points to TRBD1 (6 bases agree). Read as DNA, the sequence is TGTGCCAGCAGCTCCACAGGGACGAAATCAGATACGCAGTATTTT. This translates into CASSSTGTKSDTQYF.